In this sample, the clone carrying this T cell receptor beta chain turned up once. This record belongs to a study of shared clonotypes between healthy human individuals. Assay: immunoSEQ multiplex PCR; the TCRdb copy retains only in-frame clones and omits some. Of some 1 million clones in the sample, around four fifths were seen once. This CDR3 comprises 12 residues. The V end was cut by 0 bases, the J end by 10 bases, with 5 bases between. Germline V gene data show CDR1 as SGHRS and CDR2 as YFSETQ. What was sequenced was memory CD4+ T cells sorted from blood. Subset defined: CD45RA-negative fraction. The chain recombines TRBV5-1 with TRBJ1-6; D remains unclear. The clonotype comes from a man between 18 and 29 years old in good health. The CDR3 region has the DNA TGCGCCAGCAGCTTGGAGCGCTCACCCCTCCACTTT. Protein sequence: CASSLERSPLHF. Variable domain in full (rest from reference TRBV5-1 and TRBJ1-6): KAGVTQTPRYLIKTRGQQVTLSCSPISGHRSVSWYQQTPGQGLQFLFEYFSETQRNKGNFPGRFSGRQFSNSRSEMNVSTLELGDSALYLCASSLERSPLHFGNGTRLTVT.